This T cell receptor beta chain was retrieved from a study of blood T cell repertoires in COVID-19. Study as a whole: T cells, B-cell-depleted T cells, or PBMCs supplied cDNA or gDNA.

As handled by the study authors: Reference gene primer amplification yielded estimated nucleated cell counts. Data came from immunoSEQ multiplex PCR; TCRdb stores just in-frame clones and leaves some out. Clone size and V and J calls were adopted from that table, with D and trimming inferred from the DNA. The sample contains tens of thousands of clones, almost 90% of which appear only once. Sequencing input: peripheral blood. The clonotype was recovered from a man between 50 and 59 years old with active COVID-19.

The CDR3 loop reads CASSRDRGATNEKLFF. The CDR3 DNA follows: TGTGCCAGCAGCCGGGATCGGGGAGCAACTAATGAAAAACTGTTTTTT. The chain has TRBV4-2 and TRBJ1-4; no clear D. This CDR3 spans 16 amino acids. V was cut by 4 bases and J by 0 bases, with 12 bases left in between. Germline V lookup: CDR1 LGHNA, CDR2 YNFKEQ.